The 29 T cell receptor beta chains below were found in one sample sequenced in a study of beta chain features in type 1 diabetes. These receptors have no identified antigens. Sequencing targeted expressed TCRB transcripts, as all isolated RNA had been reverse transcribed. The data were produced by immunoSEQ multiplex PCR, yet TCRdb's version contains in-frame clones alone and is incomplete. The sample includes roughly 340,000 clones, 13% of them seen just once. Study-wide results and limits: Within each of all four CD4+ subsets, Type 1 diabetes patients had TCRB CDR3s that were moderately but significantly shorter.

Sequenced: naive CD4+ T cells from blood. Source of these receptors: a woman between 18 and 29 years old with type 1 diabetes.

The chain uses TRBV5-1 and TRBJ2-1, with TRBD2 as a possible D gene (6 bases). CDR1 is SGHRS, CDR2 YFSETQ, per germline. V dropped 0 bases and J dropped 9 bases, with 13 bases sitting between them. The CDR3 has 14 amino acids. The CDR3 sequence: CASSLVLAVGEQFF. In nucleotides, the CDR3 is TGCGCCAGCAGCTTGGTACTAGCCGTGGGTGAGCAGTTCTTC.

The chain recombines TRBV9 with TRBJ2-7, with TRBD2 matching over 8 bases. Germline values: CDR1 SGDLS, CDR2 YYNGEE. With 5 bases clipped from V and 0 bases from J, the junction kept 7 bases outside the gene matches. The CDR3 totals 15 residues. CDR3 protein: CASSPPAGASYEQYF. CDR3 DNA: TGTGCCAGCAGTCCTCCAGCGGGAGCCTCCTACGAGCAGTACTTC.

The rearrangement joins TRBV5-1 to TRBJ2-3; TRBD2 aligns across 10 bases. The CDR3 totals 16 residues. The ends lost 0 bases at V and 4 bases at J; junction bases unmatched: 5. CDR1 and CDR2 from the germline V gene are SGHRS and YFSETQ. CDR3 DNA: TGCGCCAGCAGCTTGGGATCTAGCGGGAGTCCAGATACGCAGTATTTT. It translates to CASSLGSSGSPDTQYF.

The chain recombines TRBV30 with TRBJ2-7; a possible D gene is TRBD1 (6 bases). V lost 0 bases and J 5 bases, leaving 17 bases between the germline ends. The CDR3 is made up of 15 amino acids. Germline loops: CDR1 GTSNPN, CDR2 SVGIG (reference sequence). In DNA form, the CDR3 reads TGTGCCTGGAGTGTAGGGGTAGCAGGGGTGAACGAGCAGTACTTC. It codes for CAWSVGVAGVNEQYF.

V is TRBV5-1 and J is TRBJ2-1, with 8 bases matching TRBD2. Germline V gene lookup returns CDR1 SGHRS and CDR2 YFSETQ. The CDR3 spans 16 residues. Unmatched junction bases numbered 13, after V lost 4 bases and J lost 7 bases. In DNA, the CDR3 is TGCGCCAGCAGCCGGGGGACAAGCGGGAGTCGGAATGAGCAGTTCTTC. Encoded protein: CASSRGTSGSRNEQFF.

This sequence joins TRBV28 and TRBJ2-5; the match to TRBD2 covers 12 bases. Germline CDR1 reads MDHEN; CDR2 reads SYDVKM. CDR3 length: 14 amino acids. The V gene end was trimmed by 6 bases and the J gene end by 6 bases; junction bases not matched to a gene: 5. The CDR3 nucleotides are TGTGCCAGCAGGCCGACTAGCGGGAGAAAGACCCAGTACTTC. Protein: CASRPTSGRKTQYF.

The chain uses TRBV9 and TRBJ2-3, with 10 bases identical to TRBD2. The J segment lost 3 bases and the V segment lost 2 bases, leaving 6 bases of the junction unmatched. The germline V gene encodes CDR1 SGDLS and CDR2 YYNGEE. This CDR3 has 16 residues. CDR3 DNA sequence: TGTGCCAGCAGCGTCCAGCGGGAGGGCTTTACAGATACGCAGTATTTT. This sequence encodes CASSVQREGFTDTQYF.

The chain combines TRBV11-2 with TRBJ2-3, with D perhaps TRBD2 (6 bases). Germline CDR1 is SGHAT and CDR2 is FQNNGV. CDR3 length: 16 amino acids. V lost 5 bases, J lost 1 base, and 16 bases lay in between. Written as DNA, the CDR3 is TGTGCCAGCAGCCCCGAACGGAGGGCCCGCACAGATACGCAGTATTTT. This encodes CASSPERRARTDTQYF.

This clone occurred a few times. The chain has TRBV5-4 and TRBJ2-5, with 7 bases fitting TRBD2. The germline CDR1 and CDR2 sequences are SGHNT and YYREEE (reference sequence). Trimming took 3 bases from V and 5 from J; bases not matched to a gene: 7. The length of the CDR3 is 14 residues. CDR3: CASSSSGGRETQYF. As DNA, the CDR3 is TGTGCCAGCAGCTCGTCGGGAGGCCGGGAGACCCAGTACTTC.

The V gene is TRBV27, the J gene TRBJ2-7, with TRBD1 matching over 7 bases. The CDR3 loop spans 14 amino acids. The V gene's germline CDR1 is MNHEY and CDR2 SMNVEV (reference sequence). The V gene end was trimmed by 7 bases and the J gene end by 4 bases; junction bases not matched to a gene: 10. CDR3 region: CASKPHRGGYEQYF. The CDR3 nucleotides are TGTGCCAGCAAACCCCACAGGGGTGGATACGAGCAGTACTTC.

The chain has TRBV7-2 and TRBJ1-2; 9 nucleotides line up with TRBD1. The trim removed 4 bases at V and 5 bases at J, leaving 11 bases unmatched. Germline CDR1 reads SGHTA; CDR2 reads FQGNSA. The CDR3 loop spans 16 amino acids. CDR3 sequence reads: CASSSRGDRERYGYTF. CDR3 coding DNA: TGTGCCAGCAGCTCTAGGGGGGACAGGGAACGTTATGGCTACACCTTC.

This chain links TRBV11-2 with TRBJ1-1, with D unresolved. V lost 2 bases, J lost 7 bases, and 11 bases lay in between. The CDR3 runs 13 residues. CDR1 and CDR2 (germline): SGHAT, FQNNGV. The CDR3: CASSLSFPLEAFF. As DNA, the CDR3 is TGTGCCAGCAGCTTATCGTTCCCCCTTGAAGCTTTCTTT.

The V and J genes are TRBV5-1 and TRBJ2-2; possible D gene TRBD1, 6 bases. Trimming pared 0 bases from V and 4 bases from J, leaving 7 bases between. CDR1 and CDR2 from the germline V gene are SGHRS and YFSETQ. There are 14 residues in the CDR3. Here the CDR3 DNA reads TGCGCCAGCAGCTTGGACAGGGTCACCGGGGAGCTGTTTTTT. Amino acids: CASSLDRVTGELFF. The whole variable domain, filled in from reference TRBV5-1 and TRBJ2-2, reads KAGVTQTPRYLIKTRGQQVTLSCSPISGHRSVSWYQQTPGQGLQFLFEYFSETQRNKGNFPGRFSGRQFSNSRSEMNVSTLELGDSALYLCASSLDRVTGELFFGEGSRLTVL.

The rearrangement joins TRBV27 to TRBJ2-7; TRBD2 aligns across 11 bases. The CDR3 runs to 16 residues. Unmatched junction bases numbered 11, after V lost 6 bases and J lost 4 bases. Germline V CDR1 and CDR2: MNHEY, SMNVEV (reference sequence). The CDR3, as DNA: TGTGCCAGCAGCATAGGGATGGGACTAGCGGTTTACGAGCAGTACTTC. It encodes CASSIGMGLAVYEQYF.

This rearrangement joins TRBV2 to TRBJ2-2; maybe TRBD1 (6 bases). The CDR3 has 15 residues. V lost 7 bases and J lost 1, with 13 bases in between. Germline V gene lookup returns CDR1 SNHLY and CDR2 FYNNEI. CDR3 nucleotides: TGTGCCAGCAAGAAGGGGACACGGAACACCGGGGAGCTGTTTTTT. Amino acids: CASKKGTRNTGELFF.

The J gene is TRBJ2-7, the V gene TRBV11-2; 7 bases line up with TRBD2. CDR3 size: 15 residues. Trimming cost V 2 bases and J 3 bases; bases outside gene matches: 7. CDR1 SGHAT and CDR2 FQNNGV come from the germline V gene. For the CDR3, the DNA is TGTGCCAGCAGCTTAACGATAGGGGAGGGCTACGAGCAGTACGTC. Amino acids: CASSLTIGEGYEQYV.

V gene TRBV10-3 combines with J gene TRBJ2-7, with D maybe TRBD1 (5 bases). Germline V gene sequence: CDR1 ENHRY, CDR2 SYGVKD. CDR3 length: 16 residues. The V gene lost 3 bases and the J gene lost 0 bases, with 15 bases spanning the gap. CDR3 nucleotide sequence: TGTGCCATCAGTGATTTGGGGCAGCAGAGCTCCTACGAGCAGTACTTC. Its protein product is CAISDLGQQSSYEQYF.

This clone was observed a few times. V usage is TRBV5-1 and J usage is TRBJ2-5; D might be TRBD1 (6 bases). V was cut by 4 bases and J by 5 bases, with 12 bases left in between. Germline-derived CDR1 and CDR2 are SGHRS and YFSETQ. The CDR3 totals 13 residues. In DNA form, the CDR3 reads TGCGCCAGCAGCAACACAGGGTCTGAGACCCAGTACTTC. It codes for CASSNTGSETQYF.

This chain links TRBV10-3 with TRBJ1-1; D is ambiguous. V was pared by 5 bases and J by 3 bases, with 7 bases between. CDR3 length equals 12 residues. Germline V gives CDR1 ENHRY, CDR2 SYGVKD. The CDR3 sequence: CAISPSDTEAFF. Here the CDR3 DNA reads TGTGCCATCAGTCCCAGTGACACTGAAGCTTTCTTT.

This clone was detected a few times. The rearrangement uses TRBV4-3 and TRBJ2-6; D unclear. CDR1 and CDR2 (germline): LGHNA, YSLEER. Trimming took off 0 bases at V and 4 bases at J, with 25 bases between the two ends. The CDR3 contains 21 residues. This chain's CDR3 is CASSQDLVTNMIGAGANVLTF. CDR3 coding DNA: TGCGCCAGCAGCCAAGATCTGGTCACTAACATGATTGGTGCCGGGGCCAACGTCCTGACTTTC.

Comment on this clone: Other DNA sequences of this sample code for an identical CDR3. This chain links TRBV25-1 with TRBJ2-2, with 11 bases lining up with TRBD2. V lost 3 bases, J lost 7 bases, and 4 bases stayed unmatched. Germline V gives CDR1 MGHDK, CDR2 SYGVNS. This CDR3 contains 15 residues. The CDR3 spells CASSDLAGGYGELFF. The DNA of the CDR3 is TGTGCCAGCAGTGATCTAGCGGGAGGTTACGGGGAGCTGTTTTTT.

This clone was detected only a few times. The gene calls are TRBV15 and TRBJ1-3, with a tentative D call TRBD1 (5 bases). Germline CDR1 is LNHNV and CDR2 is YYDKDF (reference sequence). The CDR3 loop spans 15 amino acids. V was shortened by 1 base and J by 1 base, with 8 bases between the two germline ends. The CDR3 bases are TGTGCCACCAGCAGAGCAGCAGGGTCTGGAAACACCATATATTTT. It specifies CATSRAAGSGNTIYF.

This clone appeared a few times. This chain connects TRBV19 to TRBJ2-3, with TRBD1 matching 8 bases. Germline V CDR1 and CDR2: LNHDA, SQIVND (reference sequence). This CDR3 contains 15 residues. J lost 0 bases, V lost 6 bases, and 5 bases had no gene match. CDR3 residues: CASRETGVSTDTQYF. The CDR3 DNA sequence: TGTGCCAGTAGGGAGACAGGGGTTAGCACAGATACGCAGTATTTT.

The chain employs TRBV18 and TRBJ1-2, with 9 bases that match TRBD1. V lost 3 bases and J lost 8; bases outside the gene matches: 10. The germline gives CDR1 KGHSH, CDR2 LQKENI. The CDR3 spans 15 residues. CDR3 nucleotide sequence: TGTGCCAGCTCACCCCCTCGGGACAGGGCTTCCGGCTACACCTTC. As protein: CASSPPRDRASGYTF.

This rearrangement joins TRBV7-9 to TRBJ2-1; TRBD2 is a possible D gene (6 bases). In germline, CDR1 is SEHNR, CDR2 FQNEAQ (reference sequence). This CDR3 comprises 15 residues. V lost 5 bases and J 4 bases, leaving 15 bases between the germline ends. The CDR3 nucleotides are TGTGCCAGCAGCCCCCCCGGGACTGTTTACAATGAGCAGTTCTTC. Residues: CASSPPGTVYNEQFF.

There are a few counts of this clone. The V gene is TRBV5-4, the J gene TRBJ2-2; 9 bases are a match to TRBD1. The CDR3 runs 15 residues. CDR1 is SGHNT and CDR2 is YYREEE in the germline V gene (reference sequence). The J segment lost 3 bases and the V segment lost 1 base, leaving 1 base of the junction unmatched. The CDR3 coding sequence is TGTGCCAGCAGCTTGCGACAGGGGGACACCGGGGAGCTGTTTTTT. Its protein product is CASSLRQGDTGELFF.

Comment on this clone: This CDR3 is also generated by other DNA sequences in the sample. The chain recombines TRBV30 with TRBJ2-3; D is unclear. The V gene's germline CDR1 is GTSNPN and CDR2 SVGIG (reference sequence). The V gene lost 2 bases and the J gene lost 5 bases, with 5 bases spanning the gap. The CDR3 loop spans 11 amino acids. The CDR3 here is CAWSPGDTQYF. CDR3 in DNA: TGTGCCTGGAGTCCAGGAGATACGCAGTATTTT.

This clone was seen a few times. V gene TRBV25-1 combines with J gene TRBJ1-1, with TRBD1 as a possible D gene (6 bases). Germline loops: CDR1 MGHDK, CDR2 SYGVNS. This CDR3 is built from 14 residues. V was trimmed by 2 bases and J by 3 bases, leaving 10 bases between them. The CDR3 region is CASSEQGRDTEAFF. CDR3 DNA sequence: TGTGCCAGCAGTGAACAGGGGAGGGACACTGAAGCTTTCTTT.

V gene TRBV7-3 combines with J gene TRBJ2-7; 8 bases fit TRBD1. The germline V gene encodes CDR1 SGHTA and CDR2 FQGTGA. The trim removed 5 bases at V and 5 bases at J, leaving 11 bases unmatched. The CDR3 spans 15 residues. The CDR3 DNA reads as TGTGCCAGCAGCCACCCGAACAGGGGGACGCACGAGCAGTACTTC. This translates into CASSHPNRGTHEQYF.